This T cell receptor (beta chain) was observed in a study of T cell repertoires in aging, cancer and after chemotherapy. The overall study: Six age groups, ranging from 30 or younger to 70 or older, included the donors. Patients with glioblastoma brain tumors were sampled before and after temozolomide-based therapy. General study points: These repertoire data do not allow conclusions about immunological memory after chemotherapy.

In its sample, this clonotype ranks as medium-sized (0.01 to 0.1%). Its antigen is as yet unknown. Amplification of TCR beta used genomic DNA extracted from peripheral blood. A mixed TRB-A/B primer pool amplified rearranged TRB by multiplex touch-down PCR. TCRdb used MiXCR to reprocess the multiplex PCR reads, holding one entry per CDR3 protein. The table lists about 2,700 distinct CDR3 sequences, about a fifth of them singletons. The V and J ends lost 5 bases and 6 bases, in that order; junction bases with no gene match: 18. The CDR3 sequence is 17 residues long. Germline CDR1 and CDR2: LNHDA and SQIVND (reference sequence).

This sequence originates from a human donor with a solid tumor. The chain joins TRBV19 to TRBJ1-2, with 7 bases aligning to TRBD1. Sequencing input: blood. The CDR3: CASSLKDRFVRVDGYTF. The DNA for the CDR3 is TGTGCCAGTAGTCTCAAGGACAGGTTCGTCCGAGTCGATGGCTACACCTTC.